This T cell receptor beta chain comes out of a study of T cell responses to AZD1222 COVID-19 vaccine. General study findings and limits: Rises in breadth and depth of Spike-specific TCRs came after two AZD1222 doses. Of spike-specific TCRs, nearly half reportedly target regions left unmutated in variants. CD4 TCRs associated with vaccination spanned spike, dominating at 160-218 and 743-854.

Produced via immunoSEQ multiplex PCR; TCRdb's table is partial and in-frame only. The sample contains around 140,000 clones, 70% to 90% of which appear only once. Germline V CDR1 and CDR2: KGHDR, SFDVKD. This CDR3 has 13 residues. Trimming cost V 4 bases and J 11 bases, with 16 bases left between them. On this clone itself: The antigen remains undetermined.

The receptor comes from an adult who received the MenACWY meningococcal vaccine as a control. The V call is TRBV24-1, the J call TRBJ1-1, with D possibly being TRBD1 (5 bases). This sample comprised peripheral blood, obtained 28 days after the second dose of the MenACWY control vaccine. The CDR3 loop reads CATSEGQEGWAFF. CDR3 DNA sequence: TGTGCCACCAGTGAGGGGCAAGAAGGATGGGCTTTCTTT.